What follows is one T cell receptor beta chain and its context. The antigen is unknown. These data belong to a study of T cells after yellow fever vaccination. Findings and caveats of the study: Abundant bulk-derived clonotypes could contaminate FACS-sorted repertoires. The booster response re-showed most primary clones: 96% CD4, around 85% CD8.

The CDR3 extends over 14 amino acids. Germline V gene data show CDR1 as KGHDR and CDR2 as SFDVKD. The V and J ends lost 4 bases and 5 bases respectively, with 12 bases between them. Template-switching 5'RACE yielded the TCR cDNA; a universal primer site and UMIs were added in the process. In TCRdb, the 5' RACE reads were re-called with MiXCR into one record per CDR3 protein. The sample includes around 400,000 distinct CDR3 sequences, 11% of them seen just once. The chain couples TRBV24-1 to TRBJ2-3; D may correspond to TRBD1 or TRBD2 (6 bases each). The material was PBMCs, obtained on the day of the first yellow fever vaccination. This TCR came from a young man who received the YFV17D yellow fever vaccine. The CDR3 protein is CATSERGVIDTQYF. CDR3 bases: TGTGCCACCAGTGAAAGGGGGGTGATAGATACGCAGTATTTT.